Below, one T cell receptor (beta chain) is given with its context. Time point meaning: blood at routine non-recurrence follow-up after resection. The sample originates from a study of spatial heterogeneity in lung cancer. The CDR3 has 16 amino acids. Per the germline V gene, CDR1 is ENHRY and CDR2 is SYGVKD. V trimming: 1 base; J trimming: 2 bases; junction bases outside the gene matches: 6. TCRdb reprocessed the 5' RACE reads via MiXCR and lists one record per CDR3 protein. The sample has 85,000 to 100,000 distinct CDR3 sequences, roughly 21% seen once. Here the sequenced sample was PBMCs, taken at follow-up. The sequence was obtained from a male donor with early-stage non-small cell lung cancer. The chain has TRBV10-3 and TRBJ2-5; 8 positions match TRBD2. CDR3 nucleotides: TGTGCCATCAGTGAGTTGGTAGCGGGGATTCAAGAGACCCAGTACTTC. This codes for CAISELVAGIQETQYF.